This entry is about one T cell receptor beta chain. The antigen is undetermined. The data are from a study of cytomegalovirus exposure and HLA in healthy donors. The study, taken as a whole, reports: Reportedly, cytomegalovirus status was diagnosed with high sensitivity and specificity. A later analysis found most CMV-associated TCR beta chains apparently HLA-restricted.

Primers: 60 Vbeta forward and 13 Jbeta reverse. Produced via immunoSEQ multiplex PCR; TCRdb's table is partial and in-frame only. In the table there are around 200,000 clones, under 80% of which are singletons. CDR3 length: 17 residues. V was pared by 5 bases and J by 0 bases, with 10 bases of the junction left unmatched. Germline V gene lookup returns CDR1 SEHNR and CDR2 FQNEAQ (reference sequence). This chain connects TRBV7-9 to TRBJ2-4, with 7 bases that match TRBD1. The source is a girl aged 2 to 10 in good health and CMV-seronegative. Sequencing used PBMCs. The CDR3 region is CASSPRQGGRAKNIQYF. DNA of the CDR3: TGTGCCAGCAGCCCCAGACAGGGTGGCAGAGCCAAAAACATTCAGTACTTC.